This TCR beta chain was retrieved from a study of blood T cells in healthy people across ages. Points on this clonotype: This may be a read error: a much more frequent sequence differs by one nucleotide.

The authors ran a second PCR of about 7 to 11 cycles using a sample-barcoded 5' primer and a J-beta primer mix. One entry per CDR3 protein results from TCRdb running MiXCR on the 5' RACE reads. This table holds 600,000 or so distinct CDR3 sequences, about 30% found once. Germline values: CDR1 MNHNY, CDR2 SVGAGI (reference sequence). CDR3 length: 15 amino acids. The sequence derives from an elderly woman in good health. Material for sequencing was blood. The chain combines TRBV6-6 with TRBJ2-1; 12 bases align to TRBD2. The CDR3 loop is CACSYLSSGGVEQFF. Written as DNA, the CDR3 is TGTGCCTGCAGTTACTTGTCTAGCGGGGGGGTTGAGCAGTTCTTC.